This T cell receptor beta chain was profiled in a study of cytomegalovirus exposure and HLA in healthy donors. On the study more broadly: Early release data held approximately 81 million unique TCRs from HLA-typed donors. Study-level findings and limits: The study dropped some indistinguishable V segments, TRBV6-2 and TRBV6-3 among them. The records held CMV serostatus as the only immune exposure information. The study labeled approximately 150 TCR beta chains cytomegalovirus-associated.

The PCR used 60 Vbeta and 13 Jbeta primers. The repertoire was sequenced with immunoSEQ multiplex PCR; TCRdb's copy has only in-frame clones and lacks some. The table records fewer than 130,000 clones, roughly 78% of them present only once. CDR3 length: 13 amino acids. The germline gives CDR1 LNHDA, CDR2 SQIVND (reference sequence). The V gene end was trimmed by 3 bases and the J gene end by 5 bases; junction bases not matched to a gene: 1. This clone came up a few times. The antigen is undetermined. This chain links TRBV19 with TRBJ2-1; 7 bases agree with TRBD1. Sequencing was done on a sample of PBMCs. This clonotype originated in a woman aged 40 to 50 in good health and CMV-seronegative. CDR3 protein: CASSMGTDNEQFF. CDR3 bases: TGTGCCAGTAGTATGGGGACAGACAATGAGCAGTTCTTC.